These T cell receptor beta chains were read from a single sample in a study of graft-versus-host responses after intestinal transplantation. TCRdb keeps only in-frame clones here, not all; method: immunoSEQ multiplex PCR. The data contain 20,000 to 25,000 clones, 50% to 65% of them seen just once; the ten biggest clones take up 1%. The sequencing here drew on alloreactive CD4+ T cells from a mixed lymphocyte reaction culture, taken before intestinal transplant. These receptors were obtained from a human patient who received an intestinal transplant. The CDR3 runs from the conserved cysteine through the conserved F or W. D genes are given only for firm matches. For some rows the clone size is stated as once, few or many, or as a class when expanded; others skip it.

V gene,clone size,J gene,D gene,CDR3 DNA,CDR3 protein
TRBV6-6,-,TRBJ2-7,TRBD1,TGTGCCAGCAGTTTTTCCGGGACAGGGGACCTCGAGCAGTACTTC,CASSFSGTGDLEQYF
TRBV9,-,TRBJ2-7,TRBD1,TGTGCCAGCAGCTTCGGGACAGACCTGATCTCCTACGAGCAGTACTTC,CASSFGTDLISYEQYF
TRBV18,-,TRBJ2-3,TRBD2,TGTGCCAGCTCAACAATAGCGGGAGGGCCCGTAGATACGCAGTATTTT,CASSTIAGGPVDTQYF
TRBV7-2,-,TRBJ2-5,-,TGTGCCAGCCGACGGACATCGGAGACCCAGTACTTC,CASRRTSETQYF
TRBV29-1,-,TRBJ2-7,TRBD2,TGCAGCGTTGGACTGTTTAAGGGACTACCACGCGAGCAGTACTTC,CSVGLFKGLPREQYF
TRBV6-1,-,TRBJ1-5,-,TGTGCCAGCAGTGACCAGGCCTATAGCAATCAGCCCCAGCATTTT,CASSDQAYSNQPQHF
TRBV11-2,-,TRBJ2-2,-,TGTGCCAGCAGCCCCGGACTCGGAGGGCTCGGGGAGCTGTTTTTT,CASSPGLGGLGELFF
TRBV10-2,-,TRBJ2-7,-,TGCGCCAGCAACCCAGGGGGGCTAACGCAGTACTTC,CASNPGGLTQYF
TRBV9,once,TRBJ2-2,-,TGTGCCAGCAGCGTAGACCCCCACAGAACCGGGGAGCTGTTTTTT,CASSVDPHRTGELFF
TRBV7-6,once,TRBJ2-5,TRBD2,TGTGCCAGCAGCTTAGCTTCCAAAGGTGCGGGGGTAAAATCGAACACCCAGTACTTC,CASSLASKGAGVKSNTQYF
TRBV6-1,-,TRBJ1-2,TRBD1,TGTGCCAGCAGTGGCGGTCAGGGGGGAGGCTATGGCTACACCTTC,CASSGGQGGGYGYTF
TRBV30,-,TRBJ2-5,-,TGTGCCTGGAGTCCCCTAGAAGTCGGAGAGACCCAGTACTTC,CAWSPLEVGETQYF
TRBV6-5,-,TRBJ2-1,TRBD2,TGTGCCAGCAGTTCTCGCGGGGGGGCAAGTTCCGATGAGCAGTTCTTC,CASSSRGGASSDEQFF
TRBV15,-,TRBJ2-1,TRBD2,TGTGCCACCAGCAGAGATCGGTCTAGCGGGATCAATGAGCAGTTCTTC,CATSRDRSSGINEQFF
TRBV4-1,-,TRBJ2-7,TRBD1,TGCGCCAGCAGCCGCCGGGACAGGGGACACGAGCAGTACTTC,CASSRRDRGHEQYF
TRBV19,few,TRBJ2-5,TRBD1,TGTGCCAGTAGTCAAAGACTCAGGGGGCCCCAAGAGACCCAGTACTTC,CASSQRLRGPQETQYF
TRBV6-5,few,TRBJ2-2,-,TGTGCCAGCAGACTCGGGACTTTCACCGGGGAGCTGTTTTTT,CASRLGTFTGELFF
TRBV7-2,-,TRBJ2-7,-,TGTGCCAGCAGCAAGGGGTTGGGCCTTTACGAGCAGTACTTC,CASSKGLGLYEQYF
TRBV6-6,-,TRBJ1-5,-,TGTGCCAGCAGCTTGTCCAATCAGCCCCAGCATTTT,CASSLSNQPQHF
TRBV2,-,TRBJ2-3,-,TGTGCCAGCACCCCACCCAGTTGGAGGGGTAGCACAGATACGCAGTATTTT,CASTPPSWRGSTDTQYF
TRBV28,few,TRBJ2-7,-,TGTGCCAGCAGTGTCACCTGGGACATCTACGAGCAGTACTTC,CASSVTWDIYEQYF
TRBV7-9,once,TRBJ2-3,-,TGTGCCAGCAGCGCACTTGCAGATACGCAGTATTTT,CASSALADTQYF
TRBV7-2,few,TRBJ2-1,TRBD1,TGTGCCAGCAGCCGGCCATCCCGGGACAGACTGTTGAATGAGCAGTTCTTC,CASSRPSRDRLLNEQFF
TRBV30,few,TRBJ2-7,TRBD1,TGTGCCTGGAGTCTCGGACAGGGGCCCTACGAGCAGTACTTC,CAWSLGQGPYEQYF
TRBV29-1,-,TRBJ2-7,TRBD2,TGCAGCGTGGGGAGGGTTGGCTACGAGCAGTACTTC,CSVGRVGYEQYF
TRBV4-2,few,TRBJ2-3,TRBD2,TGTGCCAGCAGCCAAGAGGGGGGGAGTACGCAGTATTTT,CASSQEGGSTQYF
TRBV7-2,-,TRBJ1-4,-,TGTGCCAGCAGCTTGTACTACGGCGGTGAAAAACTGTTTTTT,CASSLYYGGEKLFF
TRBV9,once,TRBJ2-7,-,TGTGCCAGCAGCGTATCCCAGGAAATTTACGAGCAGTACTTC,CASSVSQEIYEQYF
TRBV2,-,TRBJ2-3,TRBD2,TGTGCCAGCAGTCCCTTAGCGGGGGCCCCGGATACGCAGTATTTT,CASSPLAGAPDTQYF
TRBV7-2,-,TRBJ2-5,-,TGTGCCAGCAGCCCACGCGGGGAGACCCAGTACTTC,CASSPRGETQYF
TRBV4-3,few,TRBJ1-2,-,TGCGCCAGCAGCCAAGTTAGGACAGTCAACTATGGCTACACCTTC,CASSQVRTVNYGYTF
TRBV2,-,TRBJ2-1,TRBD2,TGTGCCAGGGAACTAGCGGGGGGGCCCGCCTACAATGAGCAGTTCTTC,CARELAGGPAYNEQFF
TRBV6-1,-,TRBJ2-1,TRBD1,TGTGCCAGCAGCTCCGACAGGGCTGCTTTGAATGAGCAGTTCTTC,CASSSDRAALNEQFF
TRBV28,-,TRBJ2-3,-,TGTGCCAGCAGAATCGGGAGCGGACTACATTACACAGATACGCAGTATTTT,CASRIGSGLHYTDTQYF
TRBV7-9,-,TRBJ1-4,-,TGTGCCAGCAGCCCTGGGGGGACGGTTAATGAAAAACTGTTTTTT,CASSPGGTVNEKLFF
TRBV5-1,-,TRBJ1-6,-,TGCGCCAGCAGCTTGGGGTGGCAGGGCAGTTCACCCCTCCACTTT,CASSLGWQGSSPLHF